The T cell receptor beta chain described here comes from a study of T-cell reconstitution after alpha-beta-depleted transplantation in children. A TCRbeta library incorporating unique molecular identifiers was prepared. Each CDR3 protein is one row after TCRdb ran MiXCR on the PCR reads. The repertoire holds about 610,000 distinct CDR3 sequences, 8% to 11% seen once, with less than 5% in the top ten. This CDR3 region has 15 residues. V lost 4 bases and J lost 10, with 20 bases in between. Germline V gives CDR1 SEHNR, CDR2 FQNEAQ (reference sequence). This clonotype was obtained from a human donor who donated a stem cell graft to a child with acute myeloid leukemia. The chain employs TRBV7-9 and TRBJ2-1; D perhaps matches TRBD2 (6 bases). The material sequenced was PBMCs from the stem cell graft donor, taken from the stem cell graft. CDR3 DNA sequence: TGTGCCAGCAGCTCCACGGAGGGCCCGGGAGTCGAGCAGTTCTTC. Amino acids: CASSSTEGPGVEQFF.